These 14 T cell receptor beta chains came from one sample sequenced in a study of OX40 agonist ivuxolimab in advanced cancers. Only in-frame clones appear in the TCRdb table, and some are missing; sequencing was by immunoSEQ multiplex PCR. In the table there are fewer than 6,500 clones, less than 85% of which are singletons. Sample: CD4+ or CD8+ T cells sorted from blood, taken in a trial of the OX40 agonist ivuxolimab. These receptors were taken from an adult with an advanced solid tumor such as melanoma, head and neck, liver or kidney cancer.

The rearrangement joins TRBV29-1 to TRBJ2-7, with 7 bases matching TRBD1. Germline CDR1 and CDR2: SQVTM and ANQGSEA. The J segment lost 4 bases and the V segment lost 0 bases, leaving 9 bases of the junction unmatched. The CDR3 loop spans 15 amino acids. The CDR3 DNA reads TGCAGCGTTGAAGATCCTTTGGGACAGCTATACGAGCAGTACTTC. The encoded protein is CSVEDPLGQLYEQYF.

The chain couples TRBV19 to TRBJ1-5, with no clear D. The germline V gene encodes CDR1 LNHDA and CDR2 SQIVND (reference sequence). Trimming left V 7 bases short and J 0 bases short, with 7 bases between. The CDR3 spans 13 residues. As DNA, the CDR3 is TGTGCCAGTAACTTTTATAGCAATCAGCCCCAGCATTTT. It translates to CASNFYSNQPQHF.

This clone rates as medium-sized. The gene calls are TRBV5-1 and TRBJ2-5, with a weak D call TRBD1 (6 bases). V lost 6 bases and J 0 bases, leaving 15 bases between the germline ends. Germline V gene lookup returns CDR1 SGHRS and CDR2 YFSETQ. This CDR3 is built from 15 residues. CDR3: CASTRDTLNQETQYF. The CDR3 nucleotides read TGCGCCAGCACCCGGGACACCCTGAACCAAGAGACCCAGTACTTC.

At least ten counts were recorded for this clone. The V and J genes are TRBV7-9 and TRBJ1-4, with D possibly being TRBD1 (5 bases). V lost 1 base to trimming and J lost 8 bases, with 20 bases between them. This CDR3 region has 17 residues. CDR1 and CDR2 from the germline V gene are SEHNR and FQNEAQ (reference sequence). CDR3 sequence: CASSLDGGGLPEEKLFF. DNA of the CDR3: TGTGCCAGCAGCTTAGACGGCGGGGGACTTCCCGAGGAAAAACTGTTTTTT.

Sample share makes this clone medium-sized. The chain has TRBV4-3 and TRBJ2-5; no definite D call. Germline V CDR1 and CDR2: LGHNA, YSLEER. CDR3 length: 16 residues. V was cut by 0 bases and J by 5 bases, with 16 bases left in between. The chain's CDR3 is CASSQDRNAAQETQYF. The CDR3 DNA reads TGCGCCAGCAGCCAAGATCGGAACGCCGCCCAGGAGACCCAGTACTTC.

This chain uses TRBV6-6 with TRBJ2-3, with D perhaps given as TRBD1 or TRBD2 (5 bases each). Trimming took off 6 bases at V and 2 bases at J, with 18 bases between the two ends. This CDR3 has 16 amino acids. Germline values: CDR1 MNHNY, CDR2 SVGAGI (reference sequence). CDR3 DNA sequence: TGTGCCAGCAGAAGAGGGGCACACACAGCCACAGATACGCAGTATTTT. Translated: CASRRGAHTATDTQYF.

The chain is built from TRBV27 and TRBJ1-5; D uncertain. Trimming cost V 4 bases and J 7 bases, with 8 bases left between them. CDR1 MNHEY and CDR2 SMNVEV come from the germline V gene (reference sequence). CDR3 length equals 12 residues. The CDR3 protein is CASSSSGQPQHF. The CDR3 region has the DNA TGTGCCAGCAGTTCTTCAGGCCAGCCCCAGCATTTT.

The CDR3 protein is CATSRDRGGTTDTQYF. Here the CDR3 DNA reads TGTGCCACCAGCAGAGATAGAGGGGGTACGACAGATACGCAGTATTTT. The rearrangement uses TRBV15 and TRBJ2-3; a weak D match, TRBD1 (6 bases). V was shortened by 0 bases and J by 3 bases, with 13 bases between the two germline ends. This CDR3 is built from 16 residues. Germline V lookup: CDR1 LNHNV, CDR2 YYDKDF (reference sequence).

The chain carries TRBV7-3 and TRBJ2-1; no firm D call. Looked up from germline, CDR1 is SGHTA and CDR2 is FQGTGA. The CDR3 consists of 13 residues. Trimming removed 4 bases from V and 7 bases from J, with 11 bases in between. The CDR3 loop is CASSSTTMNEQFF. For the CDR3, the DNA is TGTGCCAGCAGCTCCACCACGATGAATGAGCAGTTCTTC. The full variable domain, completed using reference TRBV7-3 and TRBJ2-1, is GAGVSQTPSNKVTEKGKYVELRCDPISGHTALYWYRQSLGQGPEFLIYFQGTGAADDSGLPNDRFFAVRPEGSVSTLKIQRTERGDSAVYLCASSSTTMNEQFFGPGTRLTVL.

The chain joins TRBV29-1 to TRBJ1-1, with D uncertain. This CDR3 has 11 residues. The ends were cut back, 7 bases at V and 1 base at J, with 7 bases in the middle. The germline gives CDR1 SQVTM, CDR2 ANQGSEA. In nucleotides, the CDR3 is TGCAGCGGTTGGTGGAACACTGAAGCTTTCTTT. Translating gives CSGWWNTEAFF.

The chain uses TRBV6-5 and TRBJ2-7; TRBD2 matches 9 bases. The length of the CDR3 is 13 residues. CDR1 and CDR2 (germline): MNHEY, SVGAGI. V lost 8 bases to trimming and J lost 2 bases; unmatched junction nucleotides: 4. The CDR3 coding sequence is TGTGCCAGCGGACAGCGGGGGGCCTACGAGCAGTACTTC. Translating gives CASGQRGAYEQYF.

V and J are TRBV6-6 and TRBJ1-2, with D hard to call. The CDR3 has 11 amino acids. The germline V gene has CDR1 MNHNY and CDR2 SVGAGI (reference sequence). The CDR3 loop is CATVLNYGYTF. In DNA, the CDR3 is TGTGCAACAGTGCTGAACTATGGCTACACCTTC.

In regard to this clone: An end of the junction does not agree with germline; a read error may underlie this. This chain joins TRBV19 and TRBJ1-4, with a possible D match to TRBD1 (5 bases). CDR1 and CDR2 (germline): LNHDA, SQIVND (reference sequence). The CDR3 has 14 amino acids. Written as DNA, the CDR3 is TGTGCCAGTAGTATGAGAGGGGCGTATGAAATACTGTTTTTT. Translated, it gives CASSMRGAYEILFF.

This chain links TRBV19 with TRBJ2-2, with 10 bases aligning to TRBD2. This CDR3 spans 17 amino acids. V trimming: 3 bases; J trimming: 4 bases; junction bases outside the gene matches: 8. Germline CDR1 and CDR2: LNHDA and SQIVND (reference sequence). The CDR3 bases are TGTGCCAGTAGTATGGGGCTAGCGGGAGTAATCACCGGGGAGCTGTTTTTT. Protein sequence: CASSMGLAGVITGELFF.